This T cell receptor beta chain was sequenced for a study of T cell repertoires in cytomegalovirus infection. The wider study: HLA-B-restricted CMV epitopes that are well studied were used alongside recently identified HLA-C-restricted ones. The public TCR beta signatures pointed to both CMV infection and matching HLA type. General observations from the study: HLA-C-restricted CMV-specific TCR beta clonotypes were dominant in the ex vivo response. Totalled public TCR beta family frequency picked out people who carried CMV plus the relevant HLA.

TCRdb fed the reads into MiXCR, producing one record per CDR3 protein. Among some 350,000 distinct CDR3 sequences listed, about 29% were seen once. Regarding this clonotype: The antigen is undetermined.

Germline loops: CDR1 SQVTM, CDR2 ANQGSEA. The CDR3 has 13 residues. V was shortened by 3 bases and J by 5 bases, with 13 bases between the two germline ends. The rearrangement joins TRBV29-1 to TRBJ1-2; a possible D gene is TRBD1 (5 bases). Sequenced material: cultured PBMCs, taken from culture after CMV antigen stimulation. The TCR was taken from a human donor in good health (CMV status not recorded). Some clones in this sample may be carry-over from other donors' samples. The CDR3 DNA reads TGCAGCGTTGATGGTGACAGCCGATATGGCTACACCTTC. Translating it yields CSVDGDSRYGYTF.